A selection of T cell receptor beta chains follows, all from one sample in a study of T cell responses to AZD1222 COVID-19 vaccine. Assay used: immunoSEQ multiplex PCR; TCRdb lists only in-frame clones, some missing. Of roughly 150,000 clones detected, approximately 90% appear once; the ten largest clones hold approximately 9%. The sequenced sample was peripheral blood, obtained 28 days after the second AZD1222 dose. The source of these receptors is an adult who received the AZD1222 COVID-19 vaccine. Both conserved end residues are part of each CDR3. The D gene is left open where the match is weak. A row's size may be missing; if present it is once, few, many or a size class.

D gene	V gene	J gene	clone size	CDR3 protein	CDR3 DNA
TRBD2	TRBV6-5	TRBJ2-7	.	CASSFASGGSSYEQYF	TGTGCCAGCAGTTTCGCGAGCGGGGGAAGCTCCTACGAGCAGTACTTC
TRBD2	TRBV6-2/TRBV6-3	TRBJ2-2	.	CASSLGLAGPGELFF	TGTGCCAGCAGCCTGGGACTAGCGGGGCCCGGGGAGCTGTTTTTT
.	TRBV28	TRBJ2-1	.	CASSSGSLTSSYNEQFF	TGTGCCAGCAGTTCCGGGTCCCTAACTTCTTCCTACAATGAGCAGTTCTTC
TRBD1	TRBV4-1	TRBJ1-2	.	CASSQEGGQSYYGYTF	TGCGCCAGCAGCCAAGAAGGGGGCCAGTCATACTATGGCTACACCTTC
TRBD2	TRBV10-3	TRBJ2-3	.	CAISADPPAGGTDTQYF	TGTGCCATCAGCGCAGATCCCCCCGCGGGAGGAACAGATACGCAGTATTTT
TRBD2	TRBV18	TRBJ2-1	.	CASSLSGGDYNEQFF	TGTGCCAGCTCACTTAGCGGGGGCGACTACAATGAGCAGTTCTTC
TRBD1	TRBV18	TRBJ1-3	.	CASSSGQGISGNTIYF	TGTGCCAGCTCATCCGGACAGGGGATATCTGGAAACACCATATATTTT
.	TRBV7-9	TRBJ1-4	.	CASSLSTATNEKLFF	TGTGCCAGCAGCTTATCCACAGCAACTAATGAAAAACTGTTTTTT
.	TRBV5-1	TRBJ2-2	.	CASSRENANTGELFF	TGCGCCAGCAGCCGGGAAAACGCGAACACCGGGGAGCTGTTTTTT
.	TRBV5-4	TRBJ2-2	.	CASSSFPQGNTGELFF	TGTGCCAGCAGCTCGTTTCCACAGGGTAACACCGGGGAGCTGTTTTTT
.	TRBV7-9	TRBJ2-5	few	CASSVQSGAETQYF	TGTGCCAGCAGCGTTCAAAGCGGAGCGGAGACCCAGTACTTC
TRBD2	TRBV3-1/TRBV3-2	TRBJ2-6	.	CASSQDPGLAEVSGANVLTF	TGTGCCAGCAGCCAAGACCCGGGACTAGCGGAAGTCTCTGGGGCCAACGTCCTGACTTTC
TRBD2	TRBV4-2	TRBJ2-1	few	CASSQELAGGPDEQFF	TGTGCCAGCAGCCAAGAACTAGCGGGAGGGCCGGATGAGCAGTTCTTC
.	TRBV18	TRBJ1-1	.	CASSPGRTNTEAFF	TGTGCCAGCTCACCAGGACGGACTAACACTGAAGCTTTCTTT
TRBD1	TRBV18	TRBJ2-1	.	CASSPSGGNEQFF	TGTGCCAGCTCACCGTCAGGGGGTAATGAGCAGTTCTTC
TRBD1	TRBV11-1	TRBJ1-1	once	CASTTFGTEAFF	TGTGCCAGCACAACCTTCGGGACAGAGGCTTTCTTT
.	TRBV27	TRBJ1-5	once	CASSTRGRGNVPQHF	TGTGCCAGCAGTACCCGAGGACGGGGGAATGTGCCCCAGCATTTT
.	TRBV29-1	TRBJ2-1	.	CSVWFLNEQFF	TGCAGCGTTTGGTTCCTAAATGAGCAGTTCTTC
TRBD1	TRBV18	TRBJ1-3	.	CASSPGTASTGNTIYF	TGTGCCAGCTCACCAGGGACAGCGTCGACTGGAAACACCATATATTTT
TRBD2	TRBV30	TRBJ2-2	few	CAWSSGTSGRLNTGELFF	TGTGCCTGGAGTTCGGGGACTAGCGGGAGATTGAACACCGGGGAGCTGTTTTTT
TRBD1	TRBV3-1/TRBV3-2	TRBJ1-5	.	CASSRTGGQQPQHF	TGTGCCAGCAGCCGCACAGGGGGACAACAGCCCCAGCATTTT
TRBD1	TRBV3-1/TRBV3-2	TRBJ1-2	.	CASSHRTGEAGYTF	TGTGCCAGCAGCCACAGGACAGGGGAGGCTGGCTACACCTTC